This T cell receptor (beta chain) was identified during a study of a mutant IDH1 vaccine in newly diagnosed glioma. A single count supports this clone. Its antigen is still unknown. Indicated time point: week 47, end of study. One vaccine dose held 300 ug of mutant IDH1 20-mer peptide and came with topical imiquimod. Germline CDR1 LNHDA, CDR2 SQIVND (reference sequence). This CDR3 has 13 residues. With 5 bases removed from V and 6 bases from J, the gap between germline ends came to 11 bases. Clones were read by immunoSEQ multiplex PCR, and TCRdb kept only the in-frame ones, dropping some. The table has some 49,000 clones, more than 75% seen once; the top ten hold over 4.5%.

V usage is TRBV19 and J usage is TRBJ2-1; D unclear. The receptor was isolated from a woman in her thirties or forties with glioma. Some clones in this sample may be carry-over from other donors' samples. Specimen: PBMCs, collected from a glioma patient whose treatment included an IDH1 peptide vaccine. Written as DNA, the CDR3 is TGTGCCAGTAGTCCGAGACCCTTCAATGAGCAGTTCTTC. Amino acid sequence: CASSPRPFNEQFF.